The 5 T cell receptor beta chains below all came from one sample that was sequenced in a study of T cell responses to AZD1222 COVID-19 vaccine. Data came from immunoSEQ multiplex PCR; TCRdb stores just in-frame clones and leaves some out. The profile covers under 150,000 clones, with roughly 93% appearing a single time and less than 2% taken by the ten largest. Here the sequenced sample was peripheral blood, taken 28 days after the second AZD1222 dose. These receptors were collected from an adult who received the AZD1222 COVID-19 vaccine.

The chain uses TRBV7-9 and TRBJ1-1; D ambiguous. The CDR3 has 14 residues. Germline loops: CDR1 SEHNR, CDR2 FQNEAQ (reference sequence). Deletions cut 1 base from V and 7 bases from J, with 13 bases between. In DNA form, the CDR3 reads TGTGCCAGCAGCTTAGAAGTATCTTTGGTTGAAGCTTTCTTT. This gives the protein CASSLEVSLVEAFF.

This clone was recorded once. The chain combines TRBV5-4 with TRBJ1-1; D unresolved. CDR1 and CDR2 from the germline V gene are SGHNT and YYREEE (reference sequence). The CDR3 is made up of 14 amino acids. Trimming took off 2 bases at V and 1 base at J, with 9 bases between the two ends. This CDR3 is CASSLAQANTEAFF. In DNA, the CDR3 is TGTGCCAGCAGCTTAGCGCAGGCGAACACTGAAGCTTTCTTT.

The chain is built from TRBV7-2 and TRBJ1-5; D is possibly TRBD1 (5 bases). V was pared by 4 bases and J by 2 bases, with 12 bases between. Germline assignment: CDR1 SGHTA and CDR2 FQGNSA. The length of the CDR3 is 15 residues. The CDR3 DNA follows: TGTGCCAGCAGCTACGGGGGAAGGGGCAATCAGCCCCAGCATTTT. Amino acid sequence: CASSYGGRGNQPQHF.

The genes are TRBV18 and TRBJ2-1; 10 positions agree with TRBD2. V lost 5 bases and J lost 1; bases outside the gene matches: 8. This CDR3 comprises 17 residues. Looked up from germline, CDR1 is KGHSH and CDR2 is LQKENI. In nucleotides, the CDR3 is TGTGCCAGCTCAGAAAGTTTAGCGGGAGGTTCCTACAATGAGCAGTTCTTC. Its translation: CASSESLAGGSYNEQFF.

V gene TRBV18 combines with J gene TRBJ1-4, with 7 bases fitting TRBD1. Trimming removed 3 bases from V and 2 bases from J; junction bases left unmatched: 6. CDR1 KGHSH and CDR2 LQKENI come from the germline V gene. This CDR3 is built from 16 residues. The CDR3 is CASSPGQLTTNEKLFF. DNA for the CDR3: TGTGCCAGCTCACCGGGACAGCTTACGACTAATGAAAAACTGTTTTTT.